This TCR beta chain derives from a study of blood T cells in healthy people across ages. With V trimmed by 6 bases and J by 4 bases, 7 bases remained unmatched. The CDR3 is 14 residues long. The germline V gene has CDR1 LGHDT and CDR2 YNNKEL (reference sequence). Alongside a J-beta primer mix, a sample-barcoded 5' primer served in a second PCR lasting about 6 to 11 cycles. TCRdb fed the 5' RACE reads into MiXCR, producing one record per CDR3 protein. The table includes about 970,000 distinct CDR3 sequences, roughly 51% detected once. What was sequenced was blood. The source of this sequence is a woman aged 55-70 years in good health. This sequence joins TRBV3-1 and TRBJ2-5, with 8 bases matching TRBD1. CDR3 residues: CASRLSGTGETQYF. DNA for the CDR3: TGTGCCAGCAGACTCTCCGGGACAGGAGAGACCCAGTACTTC.